The T cell receptor beta chain described here comes from a study of tumor-infiltrating lymphocytes in localized non-small cell lung cancer. Only in-frame clones appear in the TCRdb table, and some are missing; sequencing was by immunoSEQ multiplex PCR. The sample carries 20,000 to 30,000 clones, about two thirds recorded once. The V gene's germline CDR1 is PRHDT and CDR2 FYEKMQ (reference sequence). V shed 0 bases and J 0 bases; nucleotides not matched to a gene: 5. This CDR3 has 16 residues. Sequenced material: lung tumor tissue. The source of this sequence is a human donor with non-small cell lung cancer. This chain connects TRBV13 to TRBJ2-7, with 7 bases identical to TRBD2. CDR3 sequence: CASSLGGRASSYEQYF. The CDR3 coding sequence is TGTGCCAGCAGCTTAGGGGGGAGGGCGAGCTCCTACGAGCAGTACTTC.